These 10 T cell receptor beta chains originate from one sample sequenced in a study of neoadjuvant anti-PD-1 for oral cavity cancer. Clones were read by immunoSEQ multiplex PCR, and TCRdb kept only the in-frame ones, dropping some. The sample has about 72,000 clones; roughly 85% are singletons. Time point here: after neoadjuvant nivolumab, at surgical resection. The sample was PBMCs, taken after nivolumab (anti-PD-1) treatment. These receptors were obtained from a person between 40 and 85 years old with oral cavity squamous cell carcinoma.

V and J are TRBV5-1 and TRBJ2-3; tentative D call: TRBD1 (6 bases). Germline CDR1 and CDR2: SGHRS and YFSETQ. CDR3 length: 17 amino acids. Trimming cost V 3 bases and J 2 bases, with 19 bases left between them. CDR3 sequence: CASSSGQPSYLTDTQYF. CDR3 in DNA: TGCGCCAGCAGCTCTGGACAGCCTTCTTACCTCACAGATACGCAGTATTTT.

The CDR3: CASSYSGGANNQPQHF. CDR3 nucleotides: TGTGCCAGCAGTTACTCAGGCGGGGCAAACAATCAGCCCCAGCATTTT. This chain joins TRBV6-6 and TRBJ1-5; D is perhaps TRBD1 (5 bases). This CDR3 is 16 amino acids long. Germline loops: CDR1 MNHNY, CDR2 SVGAGI (reference sequence). The V end was cut by 0 bases, the J end by 3 bases, with 12 bases between.

The genes are TRBV6-5 and TRBJ1-5, with 8 bases identical to TRBD1. CDR1 is MNHEY and CDR2 is SVGAGI in the germline V gene. After removal of 4 bases from V and 7 bases from J, the junction contained 12 bases not matched to a gene. This CDR3 contains 16 residues. The CDR3 sequence: CASSSAATGVRQPQHF. The CDR3 region has the DNA TGTGCCAGCAGTTCCGCCGCGACAGGGGTGAGACAGCCCCAGCATTTT.

This clone occurred once. This rearrangement joins TRBV28 to TRBJ2-7; 7 nucleotides match TRBD1. Germline CDR1 MDHEN, CDR2 SYDVKM. With V trimmed by 5 bases and J by 2 bases, 12 bases remained unmatched. The CDR3 sequence is 16 residues long. CDR3 sequence (DNA): TGTGCCAGCAGTACGAAACAGGGGAAGGTAACCTACGAGCAGTACTTC. It yields the protein CASSTKQGKVTYEQYF.

V and J are TRBV27 and TRBJ2-7; D remains ambiguous. Trimming shortened V by 5 bases and J by 0 bases, and 14 bases separated the two germline ends. CDR3 length: 15 residues. Germline values: CDR1 MNHEY, CDR2 SMNVEV (reference sequence). For the CDR3, the DNA is TGTGCCAGCAGTCTCGACCCCAAGGGCTCCTACGAGCAGTACTTC. Translation: CASSLDPKGSYEQYF.

The rearrangement links TRBV11-3 to TRBJ1-2, with D possibly being TRBD1 (6 bases). CDR3 length equals 13 residues. Germline loops: CDR1 SGHNT, CDR2 YENEEA. The V gene lost 1 base and the J gene lost 6 bases, with 9 bases spanning the gap. CDR3 amino acids: CASSLVNRDGYTF. Here the CDR3 DNA reads TGTGCCAGCAGCTTAGTTAACAGGGATGGCTACACCTTC.

J is TRBJ2-1 and V is TRBV29-1; 10 bases align to TRBD2. The germline V gene has CDR1 SQVTM and CDR2 ANQGSEA. V was clipped by 6 bases and J by 7 bases; unmatched bases: 12. There are 15 residues in the CDR3. The DNA for the CDR3 is TGCAGCGTGGAGGTTAGCGGGAGGATGGGGAATGAGCAGTTCTTC. Protein: CSVEVSGRMGNEQFF.

The gene calls are TRBV6-1 and TRBJ2-7, with D possibly matching TRBD1 (6 bases). Germline CDR1 is MNHNS and CDR2 is SASEGT. The CDR3 extends over 15 amino acids. Trimming removed 4 bases from V and 0 bases from J, with 13 bases in between. CDR3 nucleotides: TGTGCCAGCAGTGCACGGACAGCGAGCTCCTACGAGCAGTACTTC. Translated: CASSARTASSYEQYF.

The chain combines TRBV11-1 with TRBJ2-2, with 7 bases that match TRBD1. CDR3 length: 13 residues. Germline assignment: CDR1 SGHAT and CDR2 FQDESV (reference sequence). Trimming took 5 bases from V and 7 from J; bases not matched to a gene: 4. The chain's CDR3 is CASSPGGFGELFF. The CDR3 DNA reads TGTGCCAGCAGCCCAGGGGGATTCGGGGAGCTGTTTTTT.

The rearrangement joins TRBV6-5 to TRBJ1-5, with 8 nucleotides matching TRBD1. This CDR3 is built from 14 residues. The germline V gene encodes CDR1 MNHEY and CDR2 SVGAGI. V was clipped by 4 bases and J by 10 bases; unmatched bases: 9. CDR3 coding DNA: TGTGCCAGCAGTTCCCCCGGACAGGGTACACCCCAGCATTTT. Its translation is CASSSPGQGTPQHF.